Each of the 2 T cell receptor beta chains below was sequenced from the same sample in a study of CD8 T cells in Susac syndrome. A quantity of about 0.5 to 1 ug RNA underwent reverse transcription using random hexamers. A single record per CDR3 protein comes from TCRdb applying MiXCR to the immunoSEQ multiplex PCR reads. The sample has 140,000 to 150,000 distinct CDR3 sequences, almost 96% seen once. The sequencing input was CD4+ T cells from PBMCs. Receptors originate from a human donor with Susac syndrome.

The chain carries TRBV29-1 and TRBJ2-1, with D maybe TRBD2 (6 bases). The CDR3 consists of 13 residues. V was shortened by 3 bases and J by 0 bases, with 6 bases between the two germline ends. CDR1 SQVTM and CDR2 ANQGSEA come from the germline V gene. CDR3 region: CSVDGSSYNEQFF. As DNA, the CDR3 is TGCAGCGTTGACGGGAGCTCCTACAATGAGCAGTTCTTC.

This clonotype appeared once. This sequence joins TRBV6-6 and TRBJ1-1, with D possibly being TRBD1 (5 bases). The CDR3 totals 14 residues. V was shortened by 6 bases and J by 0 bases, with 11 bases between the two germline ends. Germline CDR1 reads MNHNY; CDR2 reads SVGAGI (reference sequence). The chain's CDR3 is CASSQGRMNTEAFF. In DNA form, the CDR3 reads TGTGCCAGCAGCCAGGGACGGATGAACACTGAAGCTTTCTTT.